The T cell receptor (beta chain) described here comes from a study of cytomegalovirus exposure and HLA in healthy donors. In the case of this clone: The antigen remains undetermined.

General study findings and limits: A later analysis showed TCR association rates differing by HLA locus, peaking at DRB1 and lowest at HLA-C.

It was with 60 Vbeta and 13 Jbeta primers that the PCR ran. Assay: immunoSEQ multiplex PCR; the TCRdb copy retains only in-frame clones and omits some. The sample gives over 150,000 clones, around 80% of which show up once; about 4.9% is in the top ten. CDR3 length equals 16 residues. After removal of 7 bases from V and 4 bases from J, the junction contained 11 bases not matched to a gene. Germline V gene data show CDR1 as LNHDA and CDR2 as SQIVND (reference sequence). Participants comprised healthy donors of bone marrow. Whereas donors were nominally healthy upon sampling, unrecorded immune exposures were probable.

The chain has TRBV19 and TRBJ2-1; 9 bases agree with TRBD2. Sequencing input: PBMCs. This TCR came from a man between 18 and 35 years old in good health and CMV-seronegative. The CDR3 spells CASTSPRGGGYNEQFF. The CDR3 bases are TGTGCCAGTACCAGCCCCCGCGGGGGGGGGTACAATGAGCAGTTCTTC.